The 7 T cell receptor beta chains below were found in one sample sequenced in a study of blood T cell repertoires in COVID-19. Sequenced by immunoSEQ multiplex PCR; TCRdb stores in-frame clones only, minus some. The sample carries about 190,000 clones, 89% recorded once. Material for sequencing was peripheral blood. The receptors were gathered from a man between 40 and 49 years old with acute or convalescent COVID-19.

This chain links TRBV3-1 (or the pseudogene TRBV3-2) with TRBJ1-4; 9 nucleotides agree with TRBD1. The length of the CDR3 is 14 residues. Germline V gives CDR1 LGHDT, CDR2 YNNKEL (reference sequence). The V and J ends lost 8 bases and 5 bases, in that order; junction bases with no gene match: 6. The CDR3 sequence: CASDRGTGNEKLFF. CDR3 nucleotides: TGTGCCAGCGACCGAGGGACAGGGAATGAAAAACTGTTTTTT.

V is TRBV30 and J is TRBJ2-7, with 8 bases aligning to TRBD1. The CDR3 consists of 14 residues. CDR1 and CDR2 (germline): GTSNPN, SVGIG (reference sequence). Trimming took 8 bases from V and 4 from J; bases not matched to a gene: 13. The CDR3 is CAAKPGQATYEQYF. In DNA form, the CDR3 reads TGTGCCGCCAAACCGGGACAGGCGACGTACGAGCAGTACTTC.

This chain joins TRBV4-1 and TRBJ1-1, with D uncertain. V was trimmed by 0 bases and J by 2 bases, leaving 7 bases between them. Germline assignment: CDR1 MGHRA and CDR2 YSYEKL. This CDR3 spans 14 amino acids. The CDR3 protein is CASSQETPNTEAFF. CDR3 nucleotides: TGCGCCAGCAGCCAAGAGACACCAAACACTGAAGCTTTCTTT.

V and J are TRBV7-9 and TRBJ2-5, with a weak D call TRBD1 (6 bases). The germline V gene has CDR1 SEHNR and CDR2 FQNEAQ (reference sequence). The CDR3 is 14 residues long. Deletions cut 2 bases from V and 4 bases from J, with 11 bases between. CDR3 bases: TGTGCCAGCAGCTTAACGTCAGGGGTAGAGACCCAGTACTTC. Translation: CASSLTSGVETQYF.

Only a few counts were recorded for this clone. The rearrangement uses TRBV25-1 and TRBJ1-4; D may be TRBD1 (6 bases). V was pared by 1 base and J by 6 bases, with 12 bases between. CDR3 length equals 15 residues. CDR1 and CDR2 (germline): MGHDK, SYGVNS. The CDR3, as DNA: TGTGCCAGCAGTGAATTCTGGGCAGGGGATGAAAAACTGTTTTTT. Residues: CASSEFWAGDEKLFF.

The chain combines TRBV27 with TRBJ2-1, with 9 bases identical to TRBD1. Germline CDR1 reads MNHEY; CDR2 reads SMNVEV (reference sequence). V shed 5 bases and J 8 bases; nucleotides not matched to a gene: 10. The CDR3 contains 15 residues. The CDR3 region is CASSLPGQGFYEQFF. CDR3 DNA: TGTGCCAGCAGTCTCCCGGGACAGGGATTCTATGAGCAGTTCTTC.

This clone has just a few counts. This chain connects TRBV5-1 to TRBJ2-7; 9 positions agree with TRBD1. The V gene end was trimmed by 3 bases and the J gene end by 3 bases; junction bases not matched to a gene: 4. Germline assignment: CDR1 SGHRS and CDR2 YFSETQ. The CDR3 sequence is 14 residues long. The chain's CDR3 is CASSSDRGNYEQYF. For the CDR3, the DNA is TGCGCCAGCAGCTCCGACAGGGGGAACTACGAGCAGTACTTC.